This section outlines one TCR beta chain sequence together with its context. The source of the sample is a study of cytomegalovirus exposure and HLA in healthy donors. The CDR3 length is 13 residues. V lost 1 base and J lost 8, with 8 bases in between. Germline loops: CDR1 MDHEN, CDR2 SYDVKM. The PCR contained 60 Vbeta and 13 Jbeta primers. The protocol was immunoSEQ multiplex PCR, while the TCRdb copy is restricted to in-frame clones and leaves out a portion. The table has roughly 150,000 clones, around 73% seen once. This chain joins TRBV28 and TRBJ1-4; a weak D match, TRBD1 (6 bases). Sequencing was done on a sample of PBMCs. The clonotype was recovered from a male donor in good health and CMV-seronegative. The CDR3 nucleotides read TGTGCCAGCAGTTTATTAACAGGGGAAAAACTGTTTTTT. The encoded protein is CASSLLTGEKLFF.